The rows below give T cell receptor beta chains drawn from one sample of a study of blood T cell repertoires in COVID-19. The protocol was immunoSEQ multiplex PCR, while the TCRdb copy is restricted to in-frame clones and leaves out a portion. The sample contains roughly 250,000 clones, roughly 90% of which appear only once. Sequenced: peripheral blood. The source is a man aged 55 to 70 who had recovered from COVID-19. Both conserved end residues are part of each CDR3. D genes are given only for firm matches. Clone size is shown for a subset of rows, as once, few, many or a class of expanded clone.

CDR3aa: CASSANARGSAGNTIYF
CDR3nt: TGTGCCAGCAGCGCTAATGCCAGGGGAAGTGCTGGAAACACCATATATTTT
abundance: .
v_gene: TRBV5-5
j_gene: TRBJ1-3
d_gene: .

CDR3aa: CASSLPSSGGRSDTQYF
CDR3nt: TGCGCCAGCAGCCTACCCTCTAGCGGGGGGAGGTCAGATACGCAGTATTTT
abundance: .
v_gene: TRBV5-1
j_gene: TRBJ2-3
d_gene: TRBD2

CDR3aa: CASSVYGGAGETQYF
CDR3nt: TGTGCCAGCAGCGTATACGGGGGGGCCGGGGAGACCCAGTACTTC
abundance: .
v_gene: TRBV9
j_gene: TRBJ2-5
d_gene: TRBD2

CDR3aa: CASSLGLAPDTQYF
CDR3nt: TGTGCCAGCTCACTAGGACTAGCTCCAGATACGCAGTATTTT
abundance: .
v_gene: TRBV18
j_gene: TRBJ2-3
d_gene: TRBD2

CDR3aa: CASSLGRYGYTF
CDR3nt: TGTGCCAGCAGCTTAGGCAGATATGGCTACACCTTC
abundance: .
v_gene: TRBV7-9
j_gene: TRBJ1-2
d_gene: .

CDR3aa: CASSLIADTQYF
CDR3nt: TGCGCCAGCAGCTTGATCGCAGATACGCAGTATTTT
abundance: .
v_gene: TRBV5-1
j_gene: TRBJ2-3
d_gene: .

CDR3aa: CASSPTQQGYNSPLHF
CDR3nt: TGTGCCAGCAGCCCTACGCAACAGGGATATAATTCACCCCTCCACTTT
abundance: .
v_gene: TRBV4-2
j_gene: TRBJ1-6
d_gene: .

CDR3aa: CASRRWVIAGGNHTDTQYF
CDR3nt: TGTGCCAGCAGGAGGTGGGTGATAGCGGGGGGAAACCACACAGATACGCAGTATTTT
abundance: .
v_gene: TRBV5-4
j_gene: TRBJ2-3
d_gene: TRBD2

CDR3aa: CASSLAGSREQFF
CDR3nt: TGTGCCAGCAGCTTAGCAGGGTCAAGGGAGCAGTTCTTC
abundance: .
v_gene: TRBV5-8
j_gene: TRBJ2-1
d_gene: .

CDR3aa: CASSRGQQPGNTIYF
CDR3nt: TGCGCCAGCAGCCGGGGACAGCAGCCGGGAAACACCATATATTTT
abundance: .
v_gene: TRBV5-1
j_gene: TRBJ1-3
d_gene: TRBD1

CDR3aa: CASSLVGAGNTIYF
CDR3nt: TGTGCCAGCAGCTTGGTAGGGGCCGGAAACACCATATATTTT
abundance: .
v_gene: TRBV5-6
j_gene: TRBJ1-3
d_gene: .

CDR3aa: CASNGQGLMNTEAFF
CDR3nt: TGTGCCAGCAATGGACAGGGACTCATGAACACTGAAGCTTTCTTT
abundance: .
v_gene: TRBV6-5
j_gene: TRBJ1-1
d_gene: TRBD1

CDR3aa: CASSQRGGRNTEAFF
CDR3nt: TGTGCCAGCAGCCAACGCGGGGGACGGAACACTGAAGCTTTCTTT
abundance: .
v_gene: TRBV3-1/TRBV3-2
j_gene: TRBJ1-1
d_gene: .

CDR3aa: CASSRGGGKVISGNTIYF
CDR3nt: TGTGCCAGCAGCCGCGGCGGGGGGAAGGTTATCTCTGGAAACACCATATATTTT
abundance: .
v_gene: TRBV11-2
j_gene: TRBJ1-3
d_gene: .

CDR3aa: CASSELAGGDYNEQFF
CDR3nt: TGTGCCAGCAGCGAACTAGCGGGGGGCGACTACAATGAGCAGTTCTTC
abundance: once
v_gene: TRBV5-6
j_gene: TRBJ2-1
d_gene: TRBD2

CDR3aa: CASRPLGTGADEQFF
CDR3nt: TGTGCCAGTAGGCCACTCGGGACAGGGGCGGATGAGCAGTTCTTC
abundance: .
v_gene: TRBV19
j_gene: TRBJ2-1
d_gene: TRBD1

CDR3aa: CASKLGGIWLGELFF
CDR3nt: TGTGCCAGCAAATTGGGAGGGATATGGCTCGGGGAGCTGTTTTTT
abundance: .
v_gene: TRBV6-5
j_gene: TRBJ2-2
d_gene: TRBD2

CDR3aa: CASSLGGQGAYEQYF
CDR3nt: TGCGCCAGCAGCTTGGGGGGACAGGGTGCTTACGAGCAGTACTTC
abundance: few
v_gene: TRBV5-1
j_gene: TRBJ2-7
d_gene: TRBD1

CDR3aa: CASRGQTSNQPQHF
CDR3nt: TGTGCCAGCAGGGGACAGACGAGCAATCAGCCCCAGCATTTT
abundance: .
v_gene: TRBV27
j_gene: TRBJ1-5
d_gene: TRBD1

CDR3aa: CASSLASGQQNTEAFF
CDR3nt: TGCGCCAGCAGCTTGGCCAGCGGGCAGCAGAACACTGAAGCTTTCTTT
abundance: .
v_gene: TRBV5-1
j_gene: TRBJ1-1
d_gene: .

CDR3aa: CASSPSASSGNTIYF
CDR3nt: TGTGCCAGCTCACCAAGCGCGTCCTCTGGAAACACCATATATTTT
abundance: once
v_gene: TRBV18
j_gene: TRBJ1-3
d_gene: .

CDR3aa: CASSLGTGDNSPLHF
CDR3nt: TGCGCCAGCAGCTTGGGGACAGGAGATAATTCACCCCTCCACTTT
abundance: .
v_gene: TRBV5-1
j_gene: TRBJ1-6
d_gene: TRBD1

CDR3aa: CASSQVSGTGGAFF
CDR3nt: TGTGCCAGCAGCCAAGTATCAGGGACAGGTGGTGCTTTCTTT
abundance: few
v_gene: TRBV14
j_gene: TRBJ1-1
d_gene: TRBD1

CDR3aa: CASSHRGRGSLNSNQPQHF
CDR3nt: TGTGCCAGCAGTCACCGAGGAAGGGGATCGCTCAATAGCAATCAGCCCCAGCATTTT
abundance: .
v_gene: TRBV27
j_gene: TRBJ1-5
d_gene: .

CDR3aa: CASSQALLWSSYEQYF
CDR3nt: TGCGCCAGCAGCCAAGCCTTATTGTGGAGCTCCTACGAGCAGTACTTC
abundance: .
v_gene: TRBV4-1
j_gene: TRBJ2-7
d_gene: .

CDR3aa: CASRYGGSGETQYF
CDR3nt: TGTGCCAGCAGATACGGGGGATCGGGAGAGACCCAGTACTTC
abundance: .
v_gene: TRBV11-2
j_gene: TRBJ2-5
d_gene: .

CDR3aa: CASSLQGNSPLHF
CDR3nt: TGTGCCAGCAGTTTACAGGGGAATTCACCCCTCCACTTT
abundance: .
v_gene: TRBV12-3/TRBV12-4
j_gene: TRBJ1-6
d_gene: .

CDR3aa: CASSSPQGDTQYF
CDR3nt: TGCGCCAGCAGCTCTCCCCAGGGAGATACGCAGTATTTT
abundance: .
v_gene: TRBV5-1
j_gene: TRBJ2-3
d_gene: .

CDR3aa: CASSIGQGPLYGYTF
CDR3nt: TGTGCCAGTAGTATCGGGCAGGGGCCCTTGTATGGCTACACCTTC
abundance: .
v_gene: TRBV19
j_gene: TRBJ1-2
d_gene: .

CDR3aa: CASSYDPPRGNTIYF
CDR3nt: TGTGCCAGCAGTTACGATCCCCCCAGGGGAAACACCATATATTTT
abundance: once
v_gene: TRBV6-6
j_gene: TRBJ1-3
d_gene: .

CDR3aa: CASSLEGVITDTQYF
CDR3nt: TGTGCCAGCAGCTTAGAGGGGGTGATCACAGATACGCAGTATTTT
abundance: .
v_gene: TRBV7-2
j_gene: TRBJ2-3
d_gene: .

CDR3aa: CASSIAPLDRGHHEKLFF
CDR3nt: TGTGCCAGTAGTATAGCCCCATTGGACAGGGGGCATCATGAAAAACTGTTTTTT
abundance: .
v_gene: TRBV19
j_gene: TRBJ1-4
d_gene: TRBD1

CDR3aa: CASSLFPGDNSPLHF
CDR3nt: TGTGCCAGCAGCTTGTTCCCAGGGGATAATTCACCCCTCCACTTT
abundance: .
v_gene: TRBV5-6
j_gene: TRBJ1-6
d_gene: .

CDR3aa: CASSQGQGAREQFF
CDR3nt: TGCGCCAGCAGCCAAGGACAGGGGGCGCGTGAGCAGTTCTTC
abundance: .
v_gene: TRBV4-1
j_gene: TRBJ2-1
d_gene: TRBD1

CDR3aa: CASSEIPGTGGQPQHF
CDR3nt: TGTGCCAGCAGTGAAATCCCCGGGACAGGGGGCCAGCCCCAGCATTTT
abundance: .
v_gene: TRBV6-1
j_gene: TRBJ1-5
d_gene: TRBD1

CDR3aa: CASSVGTDSNIYEAFF
CDR3nt: TGTGCCAGCAGTGTCGGGACAGATAGCAACATATATGAAGCTTTCTTT
abundance: .
v_gene: TRBV6-1
j_gene: TRBJ1-1
d_gene: TRBD1

CDR3aa: CASRPRGSTGNTEAFF
CDR3nt: TGTGCCAGCCGCCCTCGGGGTTCCACTGGGAACACTGAAGCTTTCTTT
abundance: once
v_gene: TRBV5-4
j_gene: TRBJ1-1
d_gene: .

CDR3aa: CAWSVQGRIGSRFF
CDR3nt: TGTGCCTGGAGTGTACAGGGCAGAATCGGCTCGCGGTTCTTC
abundance: .
v_gene: TRBV30
j_gene: TRBJ2-1
d_gene: .

CDR3aa: CASSLVARGNEQFF
CDR3nt: TGTGCCAGCAGCTTAGTCGCAAGGGGCAATGAGCAGTTCTTC
abundance: .
v_gene: TRBV7-6
j_gene: TRBJ2-1
d_gene: .

CDR3aa: CASTGGMWGDYGYTF
CDR3nt: TGTGCCAGCACCGGCGGGATGTGGGGCGACTATGGCTACACCTTC
abundance: .
v_gene: TRBV9
j_gene: TRBJ1-2
d_gene: .

CDR3aa: CASPQGTGSPDTQYF
CDR3nt: TGTGCCAGCCCCCAGGGTACAGGGTCTCCGGATACGCAGTATTTT
abundance: .
v_gene: TRBV21-1
j_gene: TRBJ2-3
d_gene: .

CDR3aa: CASSLLNTGELFF
CDR3nt: TGTGCCAGCAGCTTGCTCAACACCGGGGAGCTGTTTTTT
abundance: .
v_gene: TRBV5-6
j_gene: TRBJ2-2
d_gene: .

CDR3aa: CAITPGLADDGEQFF
CDR3nt: TGTGCCATCACCCCCGGACTAGCGGATGACGGTGAGCAGTTCTTC
abundance: .
v_gene: TRBV10-3
j_gene: TRBJ2-1
d_gene: TRBD2

CDR3aa: CASSFRDSPTGVTQPQHF
CDR3nt: TGCGCCAGCAGCTTCCGGGACTCGCCAACAGGGGTTACTCAGCCCCAGCATTTT
abundance: .
v_gene: TRBV5-1
j_gene: TRBJ1-5
d_gene: TRBD1

CDR3aa: CASSIDGGSGSTDTQYF
CDR3nt: TGTGCCAGTAGTATAGACGGAGGGTCCGGCAGCACAGATACGCAGTATTTT
abundance: .
v_gene: TRBV19
j_gene: TRBJ2-3
d_gene: .

CDR3aa: CAWDAGYNSPLHF
CDR3nt: TGTGCCTGGGATGCCGGGTATAATTCACCCCTCCACTTT
abundance: once
v_gene: TRBV30
j_gene: TRBJ1-6
d_gene: .

CDR3aa: CASSRGQGYEQFF
CDR3nt: TGTGCCAGCAGCCGGGGACAGGGGTATGAGCAGTTCTTC
abundance: .
v_gene: TRBV11-2
j_gene: TRBJ2-1
d_gene: TRBD1

CDR3aa: CASSSGQLNSPLHF
CDR3nt: TGTGCCAGCAGCTCGGGACAGCTGAATTCACCCCTCCACTTT
abundance: .
v_gene: TRBV7-9
j_gene: TRBJ1-6
d_gene: TRBD1

CDR3aa: CASSPDRGNYGYTF
CDR3nt: TGTGCCAGCAGTCCAGACAGGGGTAACTATGGCTACACCTTC
abundance: few
v_gene: TRBV27
j_gene: TRBJ1-2
d_gene: TRBD1

CDR3aa: CASSPWQGGGYTF
CDR3nt: TGTGCCAGTAGCCCCTGGCAGGGCGGAGGCTACACCTTC
abundance: few
v_gene: TRBV19
j_gene: TRBJ1-2
d_gene: .